This T cell receptor beta chain emerged from a study of blood T cell repertoires in COVID-19. Study-wide background: Whether acute or convalescent, the COVID-19 samples came from the United States, Italy and Spain. PBMCs, B-cell-depleted T cells, or T cells provided the cDNA or gDNA that made up the material.

CDR1 and CDR2 (germline): SGHRS, YFSETQ. The J segment lost 5 bases and the V segment lost 4 bases, leaving 7 bases of the junction unmatched. The CDR3 contains 15 residues. In the original analysis: For nucleated cells, counts were estimated from reference gene primer amplification. The assay was immunoSEQ multiplex PCR, and TCRdb's table has in-frame clones only and misses some. That table supplies the V and J calls and clone size; D and trimming were determined from the DNA. The sample consists of 200,000 to 250,000 clones, approximately 84% of them appearing once. This chain joins TRBV5-1 and TRBJ2-5, with 11 nucleotides matching TRBD2. Sequencing was carried out using peripheral blood. The clonotype comes from a woman of 80 years or more with acute or convalescent COVID-19. This CDR3 is CASSRSGGAAETQYF. CDR3 bases: TGCGCCAGCAGCCGTAGCGGGGGGGCGGCCGAGACCCAGTACTTC.